These 23 T cell receptor beta chains share one sample of origin, sequenced in a study of Ad26.COV2.S vaccination and SARS-CoV-2 variants. The assay was immunoSEQ multiplex PCR, and TCRdb's table has in-frame clones only and misses some. This sample has some 340,000 clones, with more than 70% found just once. This sample's treatment: over 15 received Ad26.COV2.S at low or high dose, single or two shots; 5 received placebo; per-sample allocation not given. At day 63 after the first vaccine or placebo injection, samples were drawn. The sequenced sample was peripheral blood, obtained in a trial of Ad26.COV2.S vaccine versus placebo. These TCRs come from a person between 18 and 65 years old who received the Ad26.COV2.S COVID-19 vaccine or a placebo.

CDR3 protein: CSVQGSGANVLTF. The CDR3 DNA follows: TGCAGCGTCCAGGGTAGCGGGGCCAACGTCCTGACTTTC. This rearrangement joins TRBV29-1 to TRBJ2-6; weak D call: TRBD1 (5 bases). The CDR3 is made up of 13 amino acids. The germline gives CDR1 SQVTM, CDR2 ANQGSEA. V lost 6 bases to trimming and J lost 4 bases, with 10 bases between them.

The chain carries TRBV5-6 and TRBJ1-3; D uncertain. Per germline, CDR1 SGHDT and CDR2 YYEEEE. CDR3 length: 17 amino acids. V gave up 2 bases and J gave up 0 bases, with 15 bases separating them. CDR3 sequence (DNA): TGTGCCAGCAGCTTCAGGATGCGGCGAAGCTCTGGAAACACCATATATTTT. This sequence encodes CASSFRMRRSSGNTIYF.

A few counts support this clone. The rearrangement joins TRBV4-2 to TRBJ1-1, with a weak D call TRBD1 (5 bases). The CDR3 is made up of 15 amino acids. Trimming removed 0 bases from V and 5 bases from J, with 13 bases in between. Germline V gene sequence: CDR1 LGHNA, CDR2 YNFKEQ. The CDR3 reads CASSQDHSGGTEAFF. As DNA, the CDR3 is TGTGCCAGCAGCCAAGATCACAGCGGGGGGACTGAAGCTTTCTTT.

V and J are TRBV6-5 and TRBJ2-2; D is perhaps TRBD1 or TRBD2 (5 bases each). Germline V gene data show CDR1 as MNHEY and CDR2 as SVGAGI. This CDR3 is built from 15 residues. The V and J ends lost 5 bases and 1 base respectively, with 11 bases between them. CDR3 sequence: CASSPGTVNTGELFF. CDR3 coding DNA: TGTGCCAGCAGTCCCGGGACGGTGAACACCGGGGAGCTGTTTTTT.

This chain links TRBV7-2 with TRBJ2-2, with 9 bases matching TRBD1. The CDR3 length is 15 residues. Trimming took 1 base from V and 6 from J; bases not matched to a gene: 3. Per the germline V gene, CDR1 is SGHTA and CDR2 is FQGNSA. The CDR3 nucleotides read TGTGCCAGCAGCTTAGTAGGGACAGGGCCCGGGGAGCTGTTTTTT. It specifies CASSLVGTGPGELFF. The whole variable domain, filled in from reference TRBV7-2 and TRBJ2-2, reads GAGVSQSPSNKVTEKGKDVELRCDPISGHTALYWYRQSLGQGLEFLIYFQGNSAPDKSGLPSDRFSAERTGGSVSTLTIQRTQQEDSAVYLCASSLVGTGPGELFFGEGSRLTVL.

The chain uses TRBV20-1 and TRBJ2-5, with D uncertain. Germline V gene data show CDR1 as DFQATT and CDR2 as SNEGSKA (reference sequence). The CDR3 contains 11 residues. V was cut by 8 bases and J by 3 bases, with 10 bases left in between. Written as DNA, the CDR3 is TGCAGTTCCTACCCCGAAGAGACCCAGTACTTC. It specifies CSSYPEETQYF.

V gene TRBV19 combines with J gene TRBJ1-3; D remains ambiguous. V was pared by 0 bases and J by 0 bases, with 15 bases between. The CDR3 loop spans 18 amino acids. CDR1 is LNHDA and CDR2 is SQIVND in the germline V gene (reference sequence). The CDR3 DNA reads as TGTGCCAGTAGTATAGATTCACGAGCTCCAGGCTCTGGAAACACCATATATTTT. Its protein is CASSIDSRAPGSGNTIYF.

The chain combines TRBV4-3 with TRBJ2-5; weak D call: TRBD1 (5 bases). CDR1 is LGHNA, CDR2 YSLEER, per germline. The CDR3 has 14 amino acids. The V and J ends lost 1 base and 3 bases respectively, with 9 bases between them. DNA of the CDR3: TGCGCCAGCAGCCAAGGACAGTCTAAAGAGACCCAGTACTTC. Translating it yields CASSQGQSKETQYF.

This rearrangement joins TRBV7-9 to TRBJ2-3; 7 bases fit TRBD2. The ends lost 9 bases at V and 1 base at J; junction bases unmatched: 7. The CDR3 covers 14 residues. From germline, CDR1 is SEHNR and CDR2 FQNEAQ (reference sequence). CDR3 nucleotides: TGTGCCAGTAGGGGAGGGCTTGGCACAGATACGCAGTATTTT. Encoded protein: CASRGGLGTDTQYF.

The V gene is TRBV5-4, the J gene TRBJ1-1; 8 bases fit TRBD1. The germline gives CDR1 SGHNT, CDR2 YYREEE (reference sequence). Germline trimming cut 3 bases from V and 3 bases from J; bases unmatched to any gene: 10. The CDR3 consists of 16 residues. Written as DNA, the CDR3 is TGTGCCAGCAGCTCTTCTCGGACAGGGTGGGACACTGAAGCTTTCTTT. Translating it yields CASSSSRTGWDTEAFF.

The rearrangement links TRBV21-1 to TRBJ2-6; the listed D gene, TRBD2, was not tested against the DNA. TRBV21-1 is marked as a pseudogene. CDR3 length equals 19 residues. The CDR3 protein is CASSPTGMVHSSGANVLTF. CDR3 sequence (DNA): TGTGCCAGCAGCCCCACGGGGATGGTCCACAGCTCTGGGGCCAACGTCCTGACTTTC.

The chain joins TRBV7-2 to TRBJ2-3, with D hard to call. Trimming pared 2 bases from V and 1 base from J, leaving 10 bases between. The CDR3 loop spans 15 amino acids. Germline assignment: CDR1 SGHTA and CDR2 FQGNSA. The CDR3 spells CASSLSPLGTDTQYF. DNA for the CDR3: TGTGCCAGCAGCTTATCTCCCCTTGGCACAGATACGCAGTATTTT.

This rearrangement joins TRBV9 to TRBJ1-4; 7 bases line up with TRBD1. The CDR3 sequence is 15 residues long. Unmatched junction bases numbered 5, after V lost 2 bases and J lost 4 bases. The germline V gene encodes CDR1 SGDLS and CDR2 YYNGEE. The CDR3 here is CASSVRDSFNEKLFF. The CDR3 DNA reads TGTGCCAGCAGCGTTCGGGACAGCTTTAATGAAAAACTGTTTTTT.

The J gene is TRBJ1-5, the V gene TRBV3-1 (or the pseudogene TRBV3-2), with unresolved D. The CDR3 has 14 amino acids. CDR1 is LGHDT, CDR2 YNNKEL, per germline (reference sequence). V was pared by 0 bases and J by 0 bases, with 3 bases between. CDR3 sequence reads: CASSQDVSNQPQHF. CDR3 DNA sequence: TGTGCCAGCAGCCAAGACGTTAGCAATCAGCCCCAGCATTTT.

The sample holds a few counts of this clone. The chain employs TRBV6-5 and TRBJ2-4, with 8 positions matching TRBD2. CDR1 is MNHEY and CDR2 is SVGAGI in the germline V gene. The trim removed 2 bases at V and 5 bases at J, leaving 8 bases unmatched. The CDR3 loop spans 16 amino acids. This CDR3 is CASSYGGGIGENIQYF. In nucleotides, the CDR3 is TGTGCCAGCAGTTACGGCGGGGGGATCGGGGAAAACATTCAGTACTTC.

The rearrangement uses TRBV7-2 and TRBJ1-5; D gene ambiguous. The CDR3 spans 13 residues. Trimming removed 9 bases at V and 0 bases at J, with 9 bases between. CDR1 and CDR2 from the germline V gene are SGHTA and FQGNSA. Here the CDR3 DNA reads TGTGCCAGTACGGGTTATAGCAATCAGCCCCAGCATTTT. As protein: CASTGYSNQPQHF.

The J gene is TRBJ2-2, the V gene TRBV2, with unresolved D. CDR1 SNHLY and CDR2 FYNNEI come from the germline V gene. This CDR3 is built from 13 residues. With 5 bases removed from V and 7 bases from J, the gap between germline ends came to 11 bases. The CDR3 loop reads CASSTQQGGELFF. The CDR3 coding sequence is TGTGCCAGCAGTACCCAGCAAGGCGGGGAGCTGTTTTTT.

The V call is TRBV15, the J call TRBJ2-5; D gene unclear. The CDR3 runs 14 residues. Per germline, CDR1 LNHNV and CDR2 YYDKDF (reference sequence). V lost 0 bases and J lost 5, with 10 bases in between. The CDR3 region is CATSRDLQTETQYF. CDR3 DNA: TGTGCCACCAGCAGAGATCTTCAGACGGAGACCCAGTACTTC.

The V and J genes are TRBV5-1 and TRBJ1-2; TRBD1 is a possible D gene (5 bases). CDR3 length equals 15 residues. The germline V gene encodes CDR1 SGHRS and CDR2 YFSETQ. Between the trimmed V and J ends, which lost 0 bases and 4 bases, there was a span of 13 bases. CDR3 protein: CASSLDQGYSYGYTF. CDR3 bases: TGCGCCAGCAGCTTGGACCAGGGTTACAGCTATGGCTACACCTTC. Combining the CDR3 with reference TRBV5-1 and TRBJ1-2 gives the whole variable domain KAGVTQTPRYLIKTRGQQVTLSCSPISGHRSVSWYQQTPGQGLQFLFEYFSETQRNKGNFPGRFSGRQFSNSRSEMNVSTLELGDSALYLCASSLDQGYSYGYTFGSGTRLTVV.

The V call is TRBV4-3, the J call TRBJ1-5; D uncertain. The germline V and J ends were trimmed by 0 bases and 7 bases, with 13 bases remaining between them. This CDR3 has 15 residues. Germline-derived CDR1 and CDR2 are LGHNA and YSLEER. CDR3 amino acids: CASSQDLGRIQPQHF. In DNA form, the CDR3 reads TGCGCCAGCAGCCAAGACCTGGGCAGGATCCAGCCCCAGCATTTT.

This chain connects TRBV21-1 to TRBJ2-7; the table's D gene call, TRBD1, was not cross checked with the DNA. TRBV21-1 is marked as a pseudogene. The CDR3 has 14 amino acids. The CDR3 DNA follows: TGTGCCAGCAGCAAGAGGACAGGGGGCTACGAGCAGTACTTC. This translates into CASSKRTGGYEQYF.

The chain joins TRBV7-3 to TRBJ2-1; no definite D call. Germline values: CDR1 SGHTA, CDR2 FQGTGA. This CDR3 region has 12 residues. Trimming pared 2 bases from V and 7 bases from J, leaving 6 bases between. The CDR3: CASSLVGNEQFF. The CDR3 DNA reads as TGTGCCAGCAGCTTAGTGGGTAATGAGCAGTTCTTC.

CDR3: CSTPGTGRAQYF. DNA for the CDR3: TGCAGCACCCCTGGGACCGGCAGGGCCCAGTACTTC. The chain joins TRBV29-1 to TRBJ2-5; either TRBD1 or TRBD2 may supply D (5 bases each). Trimming pared 8 bases from V and 9 bases from J, leaving 19 bases between. Germline CDR1 and CDR2: SQVTM and ANQGSEA. The CDR3 sequence is 12 residues long. Filled out from reference TRBV29-1 and TRBJ2-5, the complete variable domain reads SAVISQKPSRDICQRGTSLTIQCQVDSQVTMMFWYRQQPGQSLTLIATANQGSEATYESGFVIDKFPISRPNLTFSTLTVSNMSPEDSSIYLCSTPGTGRAQYFGPGTRLLVL.